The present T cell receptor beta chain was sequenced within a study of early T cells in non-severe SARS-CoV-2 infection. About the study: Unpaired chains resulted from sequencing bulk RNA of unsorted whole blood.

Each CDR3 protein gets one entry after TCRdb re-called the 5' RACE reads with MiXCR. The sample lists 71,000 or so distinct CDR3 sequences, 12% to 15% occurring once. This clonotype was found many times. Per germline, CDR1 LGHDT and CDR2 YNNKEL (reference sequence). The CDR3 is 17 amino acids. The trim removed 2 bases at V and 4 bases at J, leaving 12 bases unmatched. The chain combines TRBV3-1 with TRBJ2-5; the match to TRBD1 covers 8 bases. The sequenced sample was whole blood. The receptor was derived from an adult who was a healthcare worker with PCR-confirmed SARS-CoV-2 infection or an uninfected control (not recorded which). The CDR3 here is CASSQMGQELFGETQYF. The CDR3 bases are TGTGCCAGCAGCCAAATGGGACAGGAATTGTTTGGAGAGACCCAGTACTTC.